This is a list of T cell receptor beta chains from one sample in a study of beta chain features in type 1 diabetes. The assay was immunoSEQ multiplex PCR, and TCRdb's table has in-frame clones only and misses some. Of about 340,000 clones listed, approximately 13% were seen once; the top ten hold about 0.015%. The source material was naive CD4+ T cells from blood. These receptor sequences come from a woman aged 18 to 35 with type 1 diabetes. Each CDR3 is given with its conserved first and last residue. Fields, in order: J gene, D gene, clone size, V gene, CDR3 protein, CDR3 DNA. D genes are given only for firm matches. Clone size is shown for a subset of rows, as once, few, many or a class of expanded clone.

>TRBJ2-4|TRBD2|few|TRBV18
CASSPGLEAKNIQYF
TGTGCCAGCTCACCAGGACTAGAGGCCAAAAACATTCAGTACTTC
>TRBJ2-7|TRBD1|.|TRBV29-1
CSVEIDRDEQYF
TGCAGCGTTGAAATCGACAGGGACGAGCAGTACTTC
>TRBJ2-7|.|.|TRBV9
CASSVEAGGRSYEQYF
TGTGCCAGCAGCGTAGAAGCCGGGGGTAGGTCCTACGAGCAGTACTTC
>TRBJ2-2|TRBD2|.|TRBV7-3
CASSLTSGGTGELFF
TGTGCCAGCAGCTTGACTAGCGGGGGCACCGGGGAGCTGTTTTTT
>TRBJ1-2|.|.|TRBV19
CASSIVLTDLRYGYTF
TGTGCCAGTAGTATAGTTCTGACAGACCTGCGGTATGGCTACACCTTC
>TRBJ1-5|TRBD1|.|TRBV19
CASWDRGRGGNQPQHF
TGTGCCAGTTGGGACAGGGGGCGCGGGGGCAATCAGCCCCAGCATTTT
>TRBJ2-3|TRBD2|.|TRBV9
CASSVGLAPDTQYF
TGTGCCAGCAGCGTCGGACTAGCCCCAGATACGCAGTATTTT
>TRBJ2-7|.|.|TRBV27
CASKRGPGAYEQYF
TGTGCCAGCAAACGAGGGCCAGGGGCCTACGAGCAGTACTTC
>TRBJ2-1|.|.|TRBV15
CATRGAWRAADNEQFF
TGTGCCACCAGGGGAGCCTGGAGGGCCGCAGACAATGAGCAGTTCTTC
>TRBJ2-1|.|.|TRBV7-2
CASSLANSVNEQFF
TGTGCCAGCAGCTTAGCGAATTCGGTGAATGAGCAGTTCTTC
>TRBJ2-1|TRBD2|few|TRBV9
CASSRRSRGLAGPSFHEQFF
TGTGCCAGCAGCCGCAGATCGAGAGGACTAGCGGGACCCTCATTTCATGAGCAGTTCTTC
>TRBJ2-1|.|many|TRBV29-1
CSVVQNEQFF
TGCAGCGTTGTACAGAATGAGCAGTTCTTC
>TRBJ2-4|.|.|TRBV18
CASSPGGSGVGKNIQYF
TGTGCCAGCTCCCCCGGTGGGAGCGGTGTGGGCAAAAACATTCAGTACTTC
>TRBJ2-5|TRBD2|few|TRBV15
CATRGTSGSRETQYF
TGTGCCACCAGAGGGACTAGCGGGAGCCGAGAGACCCAGTACTTC
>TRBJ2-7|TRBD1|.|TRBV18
CASSPPGQAYEQYF
TGTGCCAGCTCACCACCGGGACAGGCCTACGAGCAGTACTTC
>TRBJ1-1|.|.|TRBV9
CASSVAWESEAFF
TGTGCCAGCAGCGTAGCGTGGGAGAGTGAAGCTTTCTTT
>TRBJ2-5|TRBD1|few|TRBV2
CASRGQGTETQYF
TGTGCCAGCAGGGGACAGGGTACGGAGACCCAGTACTTC
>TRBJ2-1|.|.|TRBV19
CASSRGLADQSFF
TGTGCCAGTAGTAGGGGGCTAGCGGACCAATCCTTCTTC
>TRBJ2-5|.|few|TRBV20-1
CSARLRETQYF
TGCAGTGCTAGGTTGCGAGAGACCCAGTACTTC
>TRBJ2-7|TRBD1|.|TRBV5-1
CASSLDRTGRGEQYF
TGCGCCAGCAGCTTGGATCGGACAGGTCGAGGCGAGCAGTACTTC
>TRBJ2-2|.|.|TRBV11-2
CASSPQWARPGELFF
TGTGCCAGCAGCCCCCAATGGGCCCGGCCCGGGGAGCTGTTTTTT
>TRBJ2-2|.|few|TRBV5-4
CASSRGPAPGELFF
TGTGCCAGCAGCAGAGGGCCAGCTCCCGGGGAGCTGTTTTTT
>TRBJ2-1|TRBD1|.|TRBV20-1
CSASNRGVFF
TGCAGTGCTAGTAACAGGGGTGTGTTCTTC
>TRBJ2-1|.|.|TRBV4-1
CASSPPQGGSSYNEQFF
TGCGCCAGCAGCCCACCGCAAGGAGGGAGCTCCTACAATGAGCAGTTCTTC
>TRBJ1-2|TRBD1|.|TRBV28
CASSSGQGRYGYTF
TGTGCCAGCAGTTCCGGACAGGGCCGATATGGCTACACCTTC
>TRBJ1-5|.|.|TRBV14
CASTSEKAGGNQPQHF
TGTGCCAGCACGAGTGAGAAGGCCGGGGGGAATCAGCCCCAGCATTTT
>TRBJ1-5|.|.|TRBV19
CASSMPRAPIAGNQPQHF
TGTGCCAGTAGTATGCCCCGTGCACCTATCGCGGGCAATCAGCCCCAGCATTTT
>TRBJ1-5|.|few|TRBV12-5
CASGFGQNQPQHF
TGTGCTAGTGGTTTCGGACAGAATCAGCCCCAGCATTTT
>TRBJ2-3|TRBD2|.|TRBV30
CAWSELAGGSDTQYF
TGTGCCTGGAGTGAACTAGCGGGAGGTTCAGATACGCAGTATTTT
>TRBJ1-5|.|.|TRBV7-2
CASSSGSQPQHF
TGTGCCAGCAGCTCGGGGTCCCAGCCCCAGCATTTT
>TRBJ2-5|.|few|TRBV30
CAWSATDRWGETQYF
TGTGCCTGGAGTGCTACGGACAGATGGGGGGAGACCCAGTACTTC
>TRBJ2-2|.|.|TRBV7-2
CASSLGIADTGELFF
TGTGCCAGCAGCCTTGGGATAGCGGACACCGGGGAGCTGTTTTTT
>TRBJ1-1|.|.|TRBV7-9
CASSPRQVVLNTEAFF
TGTGCCAGCAGCCCCCGACAGGTAGTCTTGAACACTGAAGCTTTCTTT
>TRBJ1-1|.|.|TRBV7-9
CASSLVDSRAFF
TGTGCCAGCAGCTTAGTCGACAGCCGAGCTTTCTTT
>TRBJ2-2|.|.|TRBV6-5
CASSSSTGFGELFF
TGTGCCAGCAGTTCCTCAACAGGGTTCGGGGAGCTGTTTTTT
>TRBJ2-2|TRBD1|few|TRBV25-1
CASSVLRTGGTGELFF
TGTGCCAGCAGTGTACTAAGGACAGGGGGCACCGGGGAGCTGTTTTTT
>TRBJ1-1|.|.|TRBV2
CASSGRSEGRGTEAFF
TGTGCCAGCAGTGGCCGATCGGAGGGGCGCGGCACTGAAGCTTTCTTT
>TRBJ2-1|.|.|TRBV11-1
CASSLDSRSYNEQFF
TGTGCCAGCAGCTTAGACAGCCGCTCCTACAATGAGCAGTTCTTC